This T cell receptor beta chain was recorded in a study of T cells in women clearing cervical HPV infection. On the study more broadly: Case blood was drawn when the lesion was first found; control blood after infection became undetectable.

The study's findings and limits: Richness differences could reflect unmeasured T-cell content per sample. Richness plus V gene abundances separated cases from controls with AUC roughly 0.83.

About this clone: Its specificity is not known. Sequencing ends 3 residues short of the CDR3 end; the germline J gene provides the rest.

The method was immunoSEQ multiplex PCR; TCRdb's version includes in-frame clones alone and lacks a portion of them. Its clone listing holds approximately 39,000 clones. J was trimmed by 4 bases and V by 6 bases; bases with no gene match: 13. The CDR3 spans 16 residues. Germline V lookup: CDR1 SGHVS, CDR2 FQNEAQ. The TCR was taken from a woman between 18 and 70 years old with a cervical HPV16 infection that either progressed to CIN3+ or cleared (not recorded which). Sequenced sample: blood buffy coat. The V and J genes are TRBV7-8 and TRBJ2-7; 9 nucleotides match TRBD1. The CDR3 bases that were read are TGTGCCAGCAGTTACCCGGTGTTAGGACAGGGGTACGAG. Its protein is CASSYPVLGQGYE. The full CDR3 reads CASSYPVLGQGYEQYF.